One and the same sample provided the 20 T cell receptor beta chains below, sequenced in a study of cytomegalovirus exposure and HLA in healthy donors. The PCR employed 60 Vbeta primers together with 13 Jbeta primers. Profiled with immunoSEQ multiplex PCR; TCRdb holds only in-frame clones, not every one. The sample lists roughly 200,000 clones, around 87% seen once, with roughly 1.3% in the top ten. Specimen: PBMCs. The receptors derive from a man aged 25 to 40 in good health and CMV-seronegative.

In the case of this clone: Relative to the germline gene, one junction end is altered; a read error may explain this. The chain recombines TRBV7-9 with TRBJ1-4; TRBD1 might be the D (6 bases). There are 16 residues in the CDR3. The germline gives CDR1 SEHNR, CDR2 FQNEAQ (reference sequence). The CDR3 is CSSSLSTGFRNEKLFF. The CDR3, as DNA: TGTTCCAGCAGCTTATCTACAGGGTTTCGGAATGAAAAACTGTTTTTT.

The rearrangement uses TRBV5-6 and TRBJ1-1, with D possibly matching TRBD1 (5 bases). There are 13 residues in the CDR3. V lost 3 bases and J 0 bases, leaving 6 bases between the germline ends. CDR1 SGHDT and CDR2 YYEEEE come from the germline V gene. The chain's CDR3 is CASSSTVNTEAFF. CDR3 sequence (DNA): TGTGCCAGCAGCTCGACAGTGAACACTGAAGCTTTCTTT.

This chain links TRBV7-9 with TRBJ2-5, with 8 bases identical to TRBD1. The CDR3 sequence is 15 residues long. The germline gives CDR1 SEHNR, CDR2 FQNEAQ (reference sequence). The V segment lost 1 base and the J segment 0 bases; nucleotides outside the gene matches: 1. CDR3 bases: TGTGCCAGCAGCTTAGGGGACAGGTACCAAGAGACCCAGTACTTC. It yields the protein CASSLGDRYQETQYF.

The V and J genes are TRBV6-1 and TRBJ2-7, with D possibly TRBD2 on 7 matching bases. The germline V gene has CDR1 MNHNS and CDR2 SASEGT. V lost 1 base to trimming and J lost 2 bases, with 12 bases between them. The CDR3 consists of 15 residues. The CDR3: CASSEGGGTPYEQYF. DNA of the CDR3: TGTGCCAGCAGTGAAGGGGGGGGGACACCCTACGAGCAGTACTTC.

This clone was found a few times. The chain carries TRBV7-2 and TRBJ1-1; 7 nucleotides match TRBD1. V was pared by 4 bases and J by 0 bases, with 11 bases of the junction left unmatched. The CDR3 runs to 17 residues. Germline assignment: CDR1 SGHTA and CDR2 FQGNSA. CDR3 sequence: CASSSVATGTMNTEAFF. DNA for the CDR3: TGTGCCAGCAGCTCCGTGGCGACAGGGACAATGAACACTGAAGCTTTCTTT.

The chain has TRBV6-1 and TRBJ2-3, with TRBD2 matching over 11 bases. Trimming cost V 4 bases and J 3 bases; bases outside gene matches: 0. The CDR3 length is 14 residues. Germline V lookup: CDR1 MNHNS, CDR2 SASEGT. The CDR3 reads CASSGLAGTDTQYF. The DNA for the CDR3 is TGTGCCAGCAGTGGACTAGCGGGAACAGATACGCAGTATTTT.

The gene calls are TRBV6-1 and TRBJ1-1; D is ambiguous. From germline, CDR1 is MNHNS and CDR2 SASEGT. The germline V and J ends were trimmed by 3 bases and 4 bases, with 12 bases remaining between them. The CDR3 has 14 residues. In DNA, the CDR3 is TGTGCCAGCAGTGATGTAAGGGAGGGCACTGAAGCTTTCTTT. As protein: CASSDVREGTEAFF.

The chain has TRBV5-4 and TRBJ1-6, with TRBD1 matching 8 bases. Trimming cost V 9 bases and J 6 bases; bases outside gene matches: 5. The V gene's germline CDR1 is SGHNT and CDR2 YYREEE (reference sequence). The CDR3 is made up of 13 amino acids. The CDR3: CATQGAVNSPLHF. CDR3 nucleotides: TGTGCCACCCAGGGGGCCGTTAATTCACCCCTCCACTTT.

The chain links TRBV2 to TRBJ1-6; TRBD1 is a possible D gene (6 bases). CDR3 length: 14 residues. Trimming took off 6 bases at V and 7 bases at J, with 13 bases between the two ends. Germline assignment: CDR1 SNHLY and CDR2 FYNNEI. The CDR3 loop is CASRGQTGNSPLHF. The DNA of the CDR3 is TGTGCCAGCAGAGGACAGACGGGCAATTCACCCCTCCACTTT.

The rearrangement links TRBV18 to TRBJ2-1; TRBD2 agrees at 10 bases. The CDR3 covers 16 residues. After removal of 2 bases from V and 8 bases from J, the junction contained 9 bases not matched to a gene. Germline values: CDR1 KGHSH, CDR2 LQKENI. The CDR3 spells CASSPTSGGANHEQFF. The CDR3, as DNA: TGTGCCAGCTCACCAACCAGCGGGGGGGCCAATCATGAGCAGTTCTTC.

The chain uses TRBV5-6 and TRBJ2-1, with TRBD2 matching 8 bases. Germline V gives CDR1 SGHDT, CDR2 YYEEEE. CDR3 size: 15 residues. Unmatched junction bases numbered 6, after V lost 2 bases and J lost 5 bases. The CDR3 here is CASSLDGGANNEQFF. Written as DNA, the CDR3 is TGTGCCAGCAGCTTAGACGGGGGGGCCAACAATGAGCAGTTCTTC.

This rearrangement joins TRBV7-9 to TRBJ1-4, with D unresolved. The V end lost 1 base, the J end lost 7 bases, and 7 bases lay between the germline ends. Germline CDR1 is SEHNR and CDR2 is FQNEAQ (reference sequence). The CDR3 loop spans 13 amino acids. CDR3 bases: TGTGCCAGCAGCTTAGGTGTCAGTGAAAAACTGTTTTTT. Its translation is CASSLGVSEKLFF.

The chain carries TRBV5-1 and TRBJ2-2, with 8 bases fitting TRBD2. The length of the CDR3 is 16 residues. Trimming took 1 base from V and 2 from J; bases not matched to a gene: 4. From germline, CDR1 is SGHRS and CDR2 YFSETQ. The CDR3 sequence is CASSLMTSANTGELFF. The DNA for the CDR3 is TGCGCCAGCAGCTTGATGACTAGCGCAAACACCGGGGAGCTGTTTTTT.

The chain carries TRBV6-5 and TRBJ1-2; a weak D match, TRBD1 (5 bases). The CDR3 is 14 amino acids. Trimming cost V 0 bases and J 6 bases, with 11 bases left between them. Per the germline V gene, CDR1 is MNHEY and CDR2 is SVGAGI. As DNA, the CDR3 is TGTGCCAGCAGTTACTCTGCGGCAGGGAATGGCTACACCTTC. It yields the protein CASSYSAAGNGYTF.

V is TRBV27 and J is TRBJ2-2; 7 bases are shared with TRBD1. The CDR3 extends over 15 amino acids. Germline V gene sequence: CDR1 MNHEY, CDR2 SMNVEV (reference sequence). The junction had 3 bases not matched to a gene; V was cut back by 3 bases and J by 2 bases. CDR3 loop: CASSFRDRNTGELFF. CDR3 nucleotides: TGTGCCAGCAGTTTCCGGGACAGAAACACCGGGGAGCTGTTTTTT.

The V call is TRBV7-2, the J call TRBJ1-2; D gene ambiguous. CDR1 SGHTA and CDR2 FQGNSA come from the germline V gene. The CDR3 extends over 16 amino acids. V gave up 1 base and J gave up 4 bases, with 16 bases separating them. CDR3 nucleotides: TGTGCCAGCAGCTTAGGGTCCCGGGCCCGGGGCTATGGCTACACCTTC. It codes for CASSLGSRARGYGYTF.

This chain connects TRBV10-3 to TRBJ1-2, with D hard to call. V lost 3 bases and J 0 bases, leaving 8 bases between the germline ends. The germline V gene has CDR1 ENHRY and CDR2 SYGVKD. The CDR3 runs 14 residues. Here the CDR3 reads CAISELKANYGYTF. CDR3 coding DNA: TGTGCCATCAGTGAACTGAAAGCTAACTATGGCTACACCTTC.

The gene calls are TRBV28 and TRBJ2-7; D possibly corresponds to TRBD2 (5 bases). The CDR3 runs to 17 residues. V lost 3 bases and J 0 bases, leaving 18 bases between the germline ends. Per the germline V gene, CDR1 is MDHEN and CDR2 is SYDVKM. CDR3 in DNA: TGTGCCAGCAGTTTCAACAGACGACGGAGGAGCTCCTACGAGCAGTACTTC. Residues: CASSFNRRRRSSYEQYF.

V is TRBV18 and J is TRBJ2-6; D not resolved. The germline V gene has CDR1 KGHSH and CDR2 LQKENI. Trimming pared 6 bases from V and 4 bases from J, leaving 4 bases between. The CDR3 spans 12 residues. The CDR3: CASSQGANVLTF. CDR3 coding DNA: TGTGCCAGCTCCCAGGGGGCCAACGTCCTGACTTTC.

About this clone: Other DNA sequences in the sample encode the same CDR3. CDR3 sequence reads: CASSGGDQPQHF. In DNA, the CDR3 is TGTGCCAGCAGCGGGGGGGATCAGCCCCAGCATTTT. V is TRBV7-9 and J is TRBJ1-5; possible D gene TRBD1, 5 bases. The CDR3 consists of 12 residues. Germline CDR1 SEHNR, CDR2 FQNEAQ (reference sequence). The ends were cut back, 5 bases at V and 5 bases at J, with 7 bases in the middle.